This TCR beta chain was documented in a study of shared clonotypes between healthy human individuals. The study's findings and limits: Collection of samples was limited to blood; tissue repertoires likely differ.

The sample holds one count of this clone. What it binds is unknown. This CDR3 is 14 amino acids long. Trimming removed 2 bases from V and 7 bases from J; junction bases left unmatched: 4. CDR1 MNHNS and CDR2 SASEGT come from the germline V gene. Selected positively for CCR7 and CD45RO-negative, naive CD8 cells excluded terminally differentiated effector memory CD45RA+ cells. Repertoires were generated with immunoSEQ multiplex PCR, while TCRdb's copy carries only in-frame clones and drops some. The sample has about 590,000 clones; 95% to 96% are singletons. The material sequenced was naive CD8+ T cells sorted from blood. The chain is built from TRBV6-1 and TRBJ2-1; 8 nucleotides agree with TRBD2. The TCR comes from a young woman in good health. The CDR3 DNA reads TGTGCCAGCAGTGAATTCGGCGGGAGGAATGAGCAGTTCTTC. This sequence encodes CASSEFGGRNEQFF.